The rows below give T cell receptor beta chains drawn from one sample of a study of a mutant IDH1 vaccine in newly diagnosed glioma. The antigens for these receptors are not known. TCRdb keeps only in-frame clones here, not all; method: immunoSEQ multiplex PCR. The data show approximately 62,000 clones, roughly 84% seen once. Material: PBMCs, obtained from a glioma patient whose treatment included an IDH1 peptide vaccine. These receptors were obtained from a man aged 25 to 40 with glioma. CDR3s include the opening cysteine and the closing phenylalanine or tryptophan. The D gene is left open where the match is weak. Part of the rows lack a size; the others show once, few, many or a class for expanded clones.

j_call d_call clone_size v_call cdr3_nt cdr3_aa
TRBJ1-5 - - TRBV29-1 TGCAGCGTTGAACCAGGGGGCAATCAGCCCCAGCATTTT CSVEPGGNQPQHF
TRBJ1-5 - - TRBV18 TGTGCCAGCTCCTGGGGACAAAATCAGCCCCAGCATTTT CASSWGQNQPQHF
TRBJ1-6 - once TRBV2 TGTGCCAGCAGCCAAAGGGCACTGGGTGGGAATTCACCCCTCCACTTT CASSQRALGGNSPLHF
TRBJ1-2 - - TRBV5-1 TGCGCCAGCAGCTTGGAGCTCGGCTATGGCTACACCTTC CASSLELGYGYTF
TRBJ1-2 - - TRBV15 TGTGCCACCAGCAGAGCTCGAGGCGTGAACTATGGCTACACCTTC CATSRARGVNYGYTF
TRBJ2-7 - - TRBV27 TGTGCCAGCAGTTCCCCGGGACCCCTCGTATACGAGCAGTACTTC CASSSPGPLVYEQYF
TRBJ2-7 TRBD2 once TRBV6-5 TGTGCCAGCAGGCGGGGGGGGCGACTACCCGGCGAGCAGTACTTC CASRRGGRLPGEQYF
TRBJ1-2 - - TRBV19 TGTGCCAGTAGTCCGCAGGGTCCCAGCTATGGCTACACCTTC CASSPQGPSYGYTF
TRBJ2-5 - - TRBV13 TGTGCCAGCAGCTTATTTCGACAAGAAGAGACCCAGTACTTC CASSLFRQEETQYF
TRBJ1-1 - few TRBV19 TGTGCCAGTAGTGCCGGACAGTTCACTGAAGCTTTCTTT CASSAGQFTEAFF
TRBJ2-1 - once TRBV7-8 TGTGCCAGCAGTCATAGGAATGAGCAGTTCTTC CASSHRNEQFF